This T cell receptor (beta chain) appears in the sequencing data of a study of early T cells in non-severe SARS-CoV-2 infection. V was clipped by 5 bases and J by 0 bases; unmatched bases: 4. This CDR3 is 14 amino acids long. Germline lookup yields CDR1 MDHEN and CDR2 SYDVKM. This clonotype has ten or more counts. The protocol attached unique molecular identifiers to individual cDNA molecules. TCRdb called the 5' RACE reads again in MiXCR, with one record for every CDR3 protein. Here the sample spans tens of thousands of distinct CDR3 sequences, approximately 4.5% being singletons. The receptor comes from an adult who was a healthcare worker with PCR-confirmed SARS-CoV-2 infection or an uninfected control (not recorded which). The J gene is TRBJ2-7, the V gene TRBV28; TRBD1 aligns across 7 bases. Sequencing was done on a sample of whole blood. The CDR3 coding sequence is TGTGCCAGCAGTCTCACAGGGGCCTCCTACGAGCAGTACTTC. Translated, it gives CASSLTGASYEQYF.